The 14 T cell receptor beta chains presented below share a single source sample, sequenced in a study of T cells in Graves' hyperthyroidism and ophthalmopathy. Amplified TCR beta CDR3 regions derived from RNA transcripts. The HTBI set primed first-round TCR CDR3 RT-PCR. TCRdb independently ran MiXCR on the multiplex PCR reads; one entry per CDR3 protein. The table has about 160,000 distinct CDR3 sequences, about 9.4% seen once. Sequencing was performed on blood. The source of these receptors is a woman under 30 with Graves' hyperthyroidism that later progressed to Graves' ophthalmopathy.

This clonotype came up a few times. A read error may produce the germline difference seen at one junction end. The chain recombines TRBV5-1 with TRBJ1-4; the D gene is possibly TRBD1 (5 bases). The CDR3 length is 15 residues. The germline V gene encodes CDR1 SGHRS and CDR2 YFSETQ. The CDR3 region has the DNA TGCGCCAGCAGCTTGGTGATCCCAGGGAATGAAAACCTGTTTTTT. Protein product: CASSLVIPGNENLFF.

This clonotype appeared many times. The rearrangement uses TRBV11-2 and TRBJ2-2; 9 bases match TRBD2. CDR1 is SGHAT and CDR2 is FQNNGV in the germline V gene. The trim removed 1 base at V and 3 bases at J, leaving 9 bases unmatched. The CDR3 sequence is 18 residues long. CDR3 sequence: CASSLVSGGGGYTGELFF. The DNA of the CDR3 is TGTGCCAGCAGCTTAGTGTCTGGCGGGGGGGGATACACCGGGGAGCTGTTTTTT. Full variable domain (missing parts from reference TRBV11-2 and TRBJ2-2): EAGVAQSPRYKIIEKRQSVAFWCNPISGHATLYWYQQILGQGPKLLIQFQNNGVVDDSQLPKDRFSAERLKGVDSTLKIQPAKLEDSAVYLCASSLVSGGGGYTGELFFGEGSRLTVL.

Ten or more counts support this clonotype. The CDR3 reads CASSEQGTFAPQHF. The DNA for the CDR3 is TGTGCCAGTAGCGAACAAGGAACCTTTGCGCCCCAGCATTTT. The rearrangement links TRBV19 to TRBJ1-5; no reliable D call. The CDR3 extends over 14 amino acids. The germline gives CDR1 LNHDA, CDR2 SQIVND (reference sequence). V was trimmed by 6 bases and J by 9 bases, leaving 18 bases between them. The full variable domain, rest sourced from reference TRBV19 and TRBJ1-5, is DGGITQSPKYLFRKEGQNVTLSCEQNLNHDAMYWYRQDPGQGLRLIYYSQIVNDFQKGDIAEGYSVSREKKESFPLTVTSAQKNPTAFYLCASSEQGTFAPQHFGDGTRLSIL.

This clonotype was counted at least ten times. J is TRBJ1-5 and V is TRBV28; D is ambiguous. The CDR3 length is 14 residues. V dropped 5 bases and J dropped 3 bases, with 11 bases sitting between them. Germline CDR1 is MDHEN and CDR2 is SYDVKM. CDR3 amino acids: CASSKRSDNQPQHF. CDR3 coding DNA: TGTGCCAGCAGTAAAAGGAGCGACAATCAGCCCCAGCATTTT.

This clonotype was observed at least ten times. The chain couples TRBV12-3 or TRBV12-4 to TRBJ1-1, with 7 bases lining up with TRBD1. V trimming: 5 bases; J trimming: 5 bases; junction bases outside the gene matches: 8. The CDR3 extends over 14 amino acids. CDR3 loop: CASSLTGEQTEAFF. DNA for the CDR3: TGTGCCAGCAGTCTCACAGGGGAGCAGACTGAAGCTTTCTTT.

This clonotype came up many times. The CDR3 sequence: CASSRDRDYSGYTF. The CDR3 DNA sequence: TGTGCCAGCAGCCGGGACAGGGACTATTCTGGCTACACCTTC. The genes are TRBV7-8 and TRBJ1-2; 9 bases map to TRBD1. The V gene end was trimmed by 5 bases and the J gene end by 7 bases; junction bases not matched to a gene: 8. The CDR3 contains 14 residues. CDR1 SGHVS and CDR2 FQNEAQ come from the germline V gene. The full variable domain, with the rest looked up from reference TRBV7-8 and TRBJ1-2, is GAGVSQSPRYKVAKRGQDVALRCDPISGHVSLFWYQQALGQGPEFLTYFQNEAQLDKSGLPSDRFFAERPEGSVSTLKIQRTQQEDSAVYLCASSRDRDYSGYTFGSGTRLTVV.

The chain combines TRBV29-1 with TRBJ2-1; 11 nucleotides align to TRBD1. After removal of 6 bases from V and 5 bases from J, the junction contained 6 bases not matched to a gene. The CDR3 has 14 residues. CDR1 and CDR2 from the germline V gene are SQVTM and ANQGSEA. CDR3 nucleotides: TGCAGCGTAAGAGGACAGGGGGCCAACAATGAGCAGTTCTTC. The encoded protein is CSVRGQGANNEQFF.

The chain combines TRBV27 with TRBJ1-1; 7 nucleotides match TRBD1. With 6 bases clipped from V and 2 bases from J, the junction kept 15 bases outside the gene matches. Germline CDR1 MNHEY, CDR2 SMNVEV (reference sequence). The CDR3 contains 17 residues. Here the CDR3 reads CASREGQAVSLNTEAFF. CDR3 nucleotide sequence: TGTGCCAGCAGAGAAGGACAGGCTGTGTCTCTTAACACTGAAGCTTTCTTT.

In this sample, this clonotype turned up many times. V gene TRBV2 combines with J gene TRBJ2-1; 7 bases match TRBD2. The CDR3 is 15 residues long. The germline V gene encodes CDR1 SNHLY and CDR2 FYNNEI. The trim removed 7 bases at V and 3 bases at J, leaving 9 bases unmatched. CDR3 sequence: CASKGTSVLYNEQFF. The CDR3 DNA follows: TGTGCCAGCAAGGGTACTAGCGTCCTCTACAATGAGCAGTTCTTC.

This clonotype was seen at least ten times. The gene calls are TRBV19 and TRBJ1-4; D possibly corresponds to TRBD1 (5 bases). Germline V gene sequence: CDR1 LNHDA, CDR2 SQIVND (reference sequence). The V and J ends lost 7 bases and 0 bases respectively, with 12 bases between them. The CDR3 length is 15 residues. CDR3: CASTPTVTTNEKLFF. Written as DNA, the CDR3 is TGTGCCAGTACTCCGACAGTTACAACTAATGAAAAACTGTTTTTT.

This clonotype showed up just a few times. V usage is TRBV18 and J usage is TRBJ2-6, with D perhaps matching TRBD1 (6 bases). Germline values: CDR1 KGHSH, CDR2 LQKENI. Trimming removed 4 bases from V and 2 bases from J, with 9 bases in between. The CDR3 extends over 15 amino acids. The CDR3: CASSRRGTGANVLTF. The CDR3 DNA is TGTGCCAGCTCACGAAGGGGGACTGGGGCCAACGTCCTGACTTTC.

Concerning this clonotype itself: A much larger clone lies a single base off, so this may be a read error. The chain joins TRBV25-1 to TRBJ1-2; no firm D call. CDR1 and CDR2 from the germline V gene are MGHDK and SYGVNS. This CDR3 has 13 amino acids. The CDR3 DNA reads TGTGCCAGCGGTGAAAGGGTTGGCTATGGCTACACCTTC. Translating gives CASGERVGYGYTF.

This clonotype was observed at least ten times. The J gene is TRBJ2-5, the V gene TRBV14; D is ambiguous. This CDR3 has 14 residues. Trimming took off 2 bases at V and 5 bases at J, with 12 bases between the two ends. From germline, CDR1 is SGHDN and CDR2 FVKESK. The CDR3 is CASSQLRVWETQYF. In nucleotides, the CDR3 is TGTGCCAGCAGCCAACTCCGGGTATGGGAGACCCAGTACTTC.

This clonotype was detected a few times. The J gene is TRBJ2-6, the V gene TRBV3-1; D remains unclear. Germline values: CDR1 LGHDT, CDR2 YNNKEL (reference sequence). This CDR3 comprises 15 residues. Trimming removed 1 base at V and 1 base at J, with 5 bases between. The CDR3 sequence is CASSQGTSGANVLTF. CDR3 nucleotides: TGTGCCAGCAGCCAAGGAACGTCTGGGGCCAACGTCCTGACTTTC.